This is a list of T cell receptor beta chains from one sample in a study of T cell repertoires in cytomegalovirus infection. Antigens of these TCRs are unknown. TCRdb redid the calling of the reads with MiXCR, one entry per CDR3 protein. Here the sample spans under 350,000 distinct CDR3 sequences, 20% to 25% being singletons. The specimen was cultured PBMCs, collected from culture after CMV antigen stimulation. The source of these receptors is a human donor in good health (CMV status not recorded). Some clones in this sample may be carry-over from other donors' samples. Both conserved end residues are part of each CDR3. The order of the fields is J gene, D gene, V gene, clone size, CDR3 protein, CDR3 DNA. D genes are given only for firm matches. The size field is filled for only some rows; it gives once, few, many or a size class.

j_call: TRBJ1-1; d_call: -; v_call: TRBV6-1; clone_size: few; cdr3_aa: CASSEEGQGNTEAFF; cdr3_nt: TGTGCCAGCAGTGAAGAGGGGCAGGGGAACACTGAAGCTTTCTTT
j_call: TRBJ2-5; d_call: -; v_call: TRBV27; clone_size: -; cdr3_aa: CASSLLPSGVLLETQYF; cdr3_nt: TGTGCCAGCAGTTTACTTCCCTCGGGCGTTCTTCTAGAGACCCAGTACTTC
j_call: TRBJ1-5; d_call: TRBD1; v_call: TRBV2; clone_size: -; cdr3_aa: CASTRDGQGAPQHF; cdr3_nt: TGTGCCAGCACCAGAGATGGACAGGGCGCGCCCCAGCATTTT
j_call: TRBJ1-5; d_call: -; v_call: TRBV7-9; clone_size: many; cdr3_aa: CASSGGPQPQHF; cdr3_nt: TGTGCCAGCAGCGGGGGGCCTCAGCCCCAGCATTTT
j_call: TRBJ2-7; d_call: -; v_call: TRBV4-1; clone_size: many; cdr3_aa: CASSPGLNSYEQYF; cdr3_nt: TGCGCCAGCAGCCCCGGACTGAATTCCTACGAGCAGTACTTC
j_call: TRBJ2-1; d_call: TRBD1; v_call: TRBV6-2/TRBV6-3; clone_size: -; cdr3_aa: CASSDTGALYNEQFF; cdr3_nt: TGTGCCAGCAGTGATACAGGGGCCCTCTACAATGAGCAGTTCTTC
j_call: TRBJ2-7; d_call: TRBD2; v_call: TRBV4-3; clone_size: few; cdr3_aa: CASSQSGRAYEQYF; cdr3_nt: TGCGCCAGCAGCCAAAGCGGGAGGGCCTACGAGCAGTACTTC
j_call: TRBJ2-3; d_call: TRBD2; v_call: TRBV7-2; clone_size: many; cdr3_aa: CASSPTFFSGRTTSTDTQYF; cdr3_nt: TGTGCCAGCAGCCCTACCTTCTTTAGCGGGAGGACTACTAGCACAGATACGCAGTATTTT
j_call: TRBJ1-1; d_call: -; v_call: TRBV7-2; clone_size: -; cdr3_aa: CASSLESPSEAFF; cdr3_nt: TGTGCCAGCAGCTTAGAGTCACCTTCTGAAGCTTTCTTT
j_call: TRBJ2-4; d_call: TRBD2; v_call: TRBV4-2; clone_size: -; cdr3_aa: CASSQRTSGIAKNIQYF; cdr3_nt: TGTGCCAGCAGCCAGAGGACTAGCGGAATAGCCAAAAACATTCAGTACTTC
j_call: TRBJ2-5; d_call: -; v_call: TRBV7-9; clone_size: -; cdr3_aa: CASSLGPSGTEAQYF; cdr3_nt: TGTGCCAGCAGCTTAGGGCCCTCAGGGACCGAGGCCCAGTACTTC
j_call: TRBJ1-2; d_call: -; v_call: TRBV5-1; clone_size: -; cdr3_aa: CASSTKVDYGYTF; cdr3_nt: TGCGCCAGCAGTACTAAGGTTGACTATGGCTACACCTTC
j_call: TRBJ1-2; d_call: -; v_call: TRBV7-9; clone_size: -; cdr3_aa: CASSTEAGTLDTF; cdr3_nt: TGTGCCAGCAGCACGGAGGCCGGGACCCTAGACACCTTC
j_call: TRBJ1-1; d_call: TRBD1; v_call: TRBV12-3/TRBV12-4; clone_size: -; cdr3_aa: CASTLKTGDFTEAFF; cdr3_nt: TGTGCCAGCACCCTAAAGACAGGGGATTTTACTGAAGCTTTCTTT
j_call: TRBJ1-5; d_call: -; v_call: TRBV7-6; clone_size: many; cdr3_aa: CASSLVEGSNQPQHF; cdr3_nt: TGTGCCAGCAGCTTAGTAGAGGGAAGCAATCAGCCCCAGCATTTT
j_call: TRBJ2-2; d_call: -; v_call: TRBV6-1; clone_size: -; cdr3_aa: CASRATKTGELFF; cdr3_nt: TGTGCCAGCAGAGCCACCAAGACCGGGGAGCTGTTTTTT
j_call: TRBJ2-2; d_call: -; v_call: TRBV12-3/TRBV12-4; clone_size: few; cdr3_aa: CASSRTDLGTGELFF; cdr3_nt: TGTGCCAGCAGTCGGACAGACTTGGGCACCGGGGAGCTGTTTTTT
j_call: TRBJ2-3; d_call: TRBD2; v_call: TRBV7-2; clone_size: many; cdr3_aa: CASSPGLAGGAGSTQYF; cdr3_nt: TGTGCCAGCAGCCCGGGACTAGCGGGAGGCGCCGGGAGTACGCAGTATTTT
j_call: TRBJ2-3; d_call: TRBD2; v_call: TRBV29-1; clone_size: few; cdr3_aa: CSVGGKASTDTQYF; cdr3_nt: TGCAGCGTCGGGGGGAAAGCAAGCACAGATACGCAGTATTTT
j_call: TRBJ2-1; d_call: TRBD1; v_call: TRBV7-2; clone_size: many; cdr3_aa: CASSLDRGSNEQFF; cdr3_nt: TGTGCCAGCAGCTTGGACAGGGGGAGTAATGAGCAGTTCTTC
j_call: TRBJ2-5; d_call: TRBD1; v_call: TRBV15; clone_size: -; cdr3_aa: CATSPTGGSGETQYF; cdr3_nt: TGTGCCACCAGTCCGACAGGGGGTTCCGGAGAGACCCAGTACTTC
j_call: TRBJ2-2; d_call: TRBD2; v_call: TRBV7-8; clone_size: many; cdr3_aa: CASSLGGLAGTGELFF; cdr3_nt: TGTGCCAGCAGCTTAGGGGGACTAGCGGGTACCGGGGAGCTGTTTTTT
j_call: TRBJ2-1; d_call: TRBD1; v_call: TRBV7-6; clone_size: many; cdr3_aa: CASSLANRGGSYNEQFF; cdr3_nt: TGTGCCAGCAGCTTAGCAAACAGGGGTGGCTCCTACAATGAGCAGTTCTTC
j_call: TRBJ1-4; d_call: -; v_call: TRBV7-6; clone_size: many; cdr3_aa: CASSLVGGHNEKLFF; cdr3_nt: TGTGCCAGCAGCTTAGTTGGCGGCCATAATGAAAAACTGTTTTTT
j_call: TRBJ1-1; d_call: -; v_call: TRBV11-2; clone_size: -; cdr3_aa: CASSSRTGTTEAFF; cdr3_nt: TGTGCCAGCAGCTCTCGCACGGGGACCACTGAAGCTTTCTTT
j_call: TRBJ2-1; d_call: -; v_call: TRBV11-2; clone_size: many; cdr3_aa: CASSLSQGVLARSSYNEQFF; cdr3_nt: TGTGCCAGCAGCTTATCACAGGGAGTACTCGCACGGAGCTCCTACAATGAGCAGTTCTTC
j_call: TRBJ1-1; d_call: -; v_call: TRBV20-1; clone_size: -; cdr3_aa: CSAKRHSGTEAFF; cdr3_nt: TGCAGTGCTAAACGACACTCGGGCACTGAAGCTTTCTTT
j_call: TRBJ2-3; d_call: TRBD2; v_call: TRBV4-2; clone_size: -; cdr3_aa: CASSQGGAGWTDTQYF; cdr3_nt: TGTGCCAGCAGCCAAGGGGGAGCGGGATGGACAGATACGCAGTATTTT
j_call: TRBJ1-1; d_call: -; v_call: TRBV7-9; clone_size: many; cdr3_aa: CASSHHQIGILNTEAFF; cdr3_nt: TGTGCCAGCAGCCACCACCAGATAGGGATACTGAACACTGAAGCTTTCTTT
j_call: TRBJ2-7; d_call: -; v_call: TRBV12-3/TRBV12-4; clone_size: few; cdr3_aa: CASRDQGSYEQYF; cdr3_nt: TGTGCCAGCAGAGACCAGGGATCCTACGAGCAGTACTTC
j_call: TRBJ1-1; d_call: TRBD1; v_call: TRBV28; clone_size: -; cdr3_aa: CASLGQGSSEAFF; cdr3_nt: TGTGCCAGCCTTGGACAGGGGTCTTCTGAAGCTTTCTTT
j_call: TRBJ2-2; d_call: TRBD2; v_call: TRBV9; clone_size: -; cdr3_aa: CASSVALAGGPTGELFF; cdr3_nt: TGTGCCAGCAGCGTAGCTCTCGCGGGAGGTCCCACCGGGGAGCTGTTTTTT
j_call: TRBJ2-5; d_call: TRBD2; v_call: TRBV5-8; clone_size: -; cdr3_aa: CASSPGLAGAGQETQYF; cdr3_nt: TGTGCCAGCAGCCCGGGACTAGCGGGCGCAGGTCAAGAGACCCAGTACTTC
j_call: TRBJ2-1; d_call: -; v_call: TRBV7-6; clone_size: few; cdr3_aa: CASSLERLAEQFF; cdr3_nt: TGTGCCAGCAGCTTAGAGCGTCTAGCGGAGCAGTTCTTC
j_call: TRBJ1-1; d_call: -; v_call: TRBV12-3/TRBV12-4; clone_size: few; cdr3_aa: CASTETDQNTEAFF; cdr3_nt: TGTGCCAGCACCGAGACAGACCAGAACACTGAAGCTTTCTTT
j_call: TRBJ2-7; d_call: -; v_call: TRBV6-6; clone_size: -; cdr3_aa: CASSYAEGGNQDEQYF; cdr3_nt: TGTGCCAGCAGTTACGCGGAGGGGGGTAATCAGGACGAGCAGTACTTC
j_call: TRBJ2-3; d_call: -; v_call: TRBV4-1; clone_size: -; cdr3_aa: CASRGAGNPPQPANTDTQYF; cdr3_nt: TGCGCCAGCAGGGGGGCGGGCAACCCGCCCCAACCCGCCAACACAGATACGCAGTATTTT
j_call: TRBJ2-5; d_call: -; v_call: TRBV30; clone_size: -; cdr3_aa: CAWSPGVQETQYF; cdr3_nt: TGTGCCTGGAGCCCCGGTGTCCAAGAGACCCAGTACTTC
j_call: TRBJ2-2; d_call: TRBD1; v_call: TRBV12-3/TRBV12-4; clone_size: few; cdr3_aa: CASSSTGIGELFF; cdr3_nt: TGTGCCAGCAGTTCGACAGGGATCGGGGAGCTGTTTTTT
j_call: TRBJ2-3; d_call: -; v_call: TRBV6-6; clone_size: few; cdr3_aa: CASRTRYPDTQYF; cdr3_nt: TGTGCCAGCAGGACCCGTTACCCAGATACGCAGTATTTT
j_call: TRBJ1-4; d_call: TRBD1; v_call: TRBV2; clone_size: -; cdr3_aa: CASRETGDVEKLFF; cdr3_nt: TGTGCCAGCAGGGAAACAGGGGATGTCGAAAAACTGTTTTTT
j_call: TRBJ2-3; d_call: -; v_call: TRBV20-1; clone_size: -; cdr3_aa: CSARPKGWYADTQYF; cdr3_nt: TGCAGTGCTAGACCTAAGGGGTGGTACGCGGATACGCAGTATTTT
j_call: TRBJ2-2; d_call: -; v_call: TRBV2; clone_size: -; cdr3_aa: CASSDGAGNTGELFF; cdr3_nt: TGTGCCAGCAGTGATGGGGCAGGGAACACCGGGGAGCTGTTTTTT
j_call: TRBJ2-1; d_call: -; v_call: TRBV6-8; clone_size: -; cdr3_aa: CASKFEGGNNEQFF; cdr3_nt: TGTGCCAGCAAGTTCGAGGGAGGAAACAATGAGCAGTTCTTC
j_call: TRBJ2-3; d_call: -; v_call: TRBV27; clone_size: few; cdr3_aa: CATSRDRLSTDTQYF; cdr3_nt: TGTGCCACTTCAAGAGACAGATTAAGCACAGATACGCAGTATTTT
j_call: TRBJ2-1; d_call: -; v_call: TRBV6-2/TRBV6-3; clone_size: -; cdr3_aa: CASSWNSRRNEQFF; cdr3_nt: TGTGCCAGCAGTTGGAACTCGAGGAGGAATGAGCAGTTCTTC
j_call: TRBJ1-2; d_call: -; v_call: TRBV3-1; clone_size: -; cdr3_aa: CASSEGGVYSHGYTF; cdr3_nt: TGTGCCAGCAGCGAAGGGGGGGTTTACAGCCATGGCTACACCTTC
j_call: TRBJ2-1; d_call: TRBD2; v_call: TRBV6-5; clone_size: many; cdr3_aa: CASSYGVPGTSGRGEQFF; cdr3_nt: TGTGCCAGCAGTTACGGGGTCCCCGGGACTAGCGGGAGAGGGGAGCAGTTCTTC
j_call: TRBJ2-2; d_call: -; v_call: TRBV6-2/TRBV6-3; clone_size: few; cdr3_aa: CASSYSMATGELFF; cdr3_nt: TGTGCCAGCAGTTACTCGATGGCTACCGGGGAGCTGTTTTTT
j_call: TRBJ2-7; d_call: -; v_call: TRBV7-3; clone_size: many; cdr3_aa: CASSLNGGSEQYF; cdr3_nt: TGTGCCAGCAGCTTAAACGGGGGATCCGAGCAGTACTTC
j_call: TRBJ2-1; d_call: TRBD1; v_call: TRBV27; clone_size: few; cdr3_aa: CASSRNPAGGIYNEQFF; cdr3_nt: TGTGCCAGCAGTAGAAACCCGGCAGGGGGCATCTACAATGAGCAGTTCTTC